This TCR beta chain was retrieved from a study of identical twins. The CDR3 is 15 residues long. J was trimmed by 0 bases and V by 5 bases; bases with no gene match: 5. The germline CDR1 and CDR2 sequences are MNHEY and SVGAGI. Study observations and caveats: Beta out-of-frame twin sharing showed a weaker excess. Insertions ran lower in abundant cord blood beta clonotypes, though not in memory repertoires. The analysis was cross-sectional rather than longitudinal within donors.

This clonotype showed up many times. The antigen remains unidentified. Unique molecular identifiers were present on the cDNA, and a universal primer site came from template switching. TCRdb re-called the 5' RACE reads through MiXCR, storing one row per CDR3 protein. The table shows approximately 600,000 distinct CDR3 sequences, with approximately 9.6% occurring only once. Another study also made use of these data, one on yellow fever vaccine responses in identical twins.

The receptor was isolated from a woman under 30 in good health. The specimen sequenced was PBMCs. The rearrangement links TRBV6-5 to TRBJ2-3; 7 positions match TRBD1. The CDR3 bases are TGTGCCAGCAGTACCGACAGGGACAGCACAGATACGCAGTATTTT. This sequence encodes CASSTDRDSTDTQYF.